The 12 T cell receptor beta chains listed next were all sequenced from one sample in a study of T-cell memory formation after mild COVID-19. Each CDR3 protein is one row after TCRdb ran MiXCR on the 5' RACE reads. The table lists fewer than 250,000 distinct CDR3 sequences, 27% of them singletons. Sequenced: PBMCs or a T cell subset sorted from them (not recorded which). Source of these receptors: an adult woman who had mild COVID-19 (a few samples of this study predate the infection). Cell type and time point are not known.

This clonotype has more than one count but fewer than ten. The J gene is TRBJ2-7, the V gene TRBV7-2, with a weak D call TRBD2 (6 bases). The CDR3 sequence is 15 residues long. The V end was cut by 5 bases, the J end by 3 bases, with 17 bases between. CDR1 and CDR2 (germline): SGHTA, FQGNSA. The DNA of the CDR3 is TGTGCCAGCAGCCCCTTTGGGGACTCAAACTACGAGCAGTACTTC. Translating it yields CASSPFGDSNYEQYF.

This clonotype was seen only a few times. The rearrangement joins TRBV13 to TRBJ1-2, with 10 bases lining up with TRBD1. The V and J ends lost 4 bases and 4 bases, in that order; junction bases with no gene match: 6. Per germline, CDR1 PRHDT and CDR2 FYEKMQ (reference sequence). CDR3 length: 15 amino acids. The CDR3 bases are TGTGCCAGCAGCTCCGGGGACAGGGGATCCTATGGCTACACCTTC. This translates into CASSSGDRGSYGYTF.

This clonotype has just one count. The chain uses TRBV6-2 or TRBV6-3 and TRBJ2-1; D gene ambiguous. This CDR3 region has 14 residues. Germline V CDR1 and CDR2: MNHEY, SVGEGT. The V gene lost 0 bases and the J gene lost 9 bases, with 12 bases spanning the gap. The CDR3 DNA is TGTGCCAGCAGTTACTCGAAATTGGTCCCTGAGCAGTTCTTC. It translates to CASSYSKLVPEQFF.

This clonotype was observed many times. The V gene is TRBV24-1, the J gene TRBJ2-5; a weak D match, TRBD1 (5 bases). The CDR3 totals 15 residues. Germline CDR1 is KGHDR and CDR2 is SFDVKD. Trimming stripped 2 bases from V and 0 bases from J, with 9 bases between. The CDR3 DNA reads TGTGCCACCAGTGATTATAGACAGTACCAAGAGACCCAGTACTTC. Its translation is CATSDYRQYQETQYF.

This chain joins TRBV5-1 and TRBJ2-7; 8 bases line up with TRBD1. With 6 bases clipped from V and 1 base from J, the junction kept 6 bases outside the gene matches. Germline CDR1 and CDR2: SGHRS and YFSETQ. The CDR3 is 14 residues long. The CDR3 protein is CASIDRGWSYEQYF. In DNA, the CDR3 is TGCGCCAGCATAGACAGGGGTTGGTCCTACGAGCAGTACTTC.

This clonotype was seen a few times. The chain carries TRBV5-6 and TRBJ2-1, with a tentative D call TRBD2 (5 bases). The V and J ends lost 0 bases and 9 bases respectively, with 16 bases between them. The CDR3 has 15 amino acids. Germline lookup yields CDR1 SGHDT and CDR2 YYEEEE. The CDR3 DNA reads TGTGCCAGCAGCTTGGCCGGGATAGATAGTCCTGAGCAGTTCTTC. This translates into CASSLAGIDSPEQFF.

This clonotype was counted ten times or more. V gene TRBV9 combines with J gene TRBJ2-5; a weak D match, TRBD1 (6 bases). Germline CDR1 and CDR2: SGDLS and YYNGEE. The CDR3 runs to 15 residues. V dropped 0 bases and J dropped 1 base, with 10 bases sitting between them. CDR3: CASSVGTVPQETQYF. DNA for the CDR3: TGTGCCAGCAGCGTAGGGACAGTCCCCCAAGAGACCCAGTACTTC.

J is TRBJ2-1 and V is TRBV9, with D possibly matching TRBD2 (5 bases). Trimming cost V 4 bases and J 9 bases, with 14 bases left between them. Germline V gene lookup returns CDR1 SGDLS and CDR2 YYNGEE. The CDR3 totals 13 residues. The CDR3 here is CASSPRGRGEQFF. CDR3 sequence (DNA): TGTGCCAGCAGCCCCCGAGGGCGTGGTGAGCAGTTCTTC.

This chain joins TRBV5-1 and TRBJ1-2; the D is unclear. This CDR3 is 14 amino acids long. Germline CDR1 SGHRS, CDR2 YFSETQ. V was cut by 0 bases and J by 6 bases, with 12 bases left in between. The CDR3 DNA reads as TGCGCCAGCAGCTTGGCCCCACCCAACCATGGCTACACCTTC. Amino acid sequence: CASSLAPPNHGYTF.

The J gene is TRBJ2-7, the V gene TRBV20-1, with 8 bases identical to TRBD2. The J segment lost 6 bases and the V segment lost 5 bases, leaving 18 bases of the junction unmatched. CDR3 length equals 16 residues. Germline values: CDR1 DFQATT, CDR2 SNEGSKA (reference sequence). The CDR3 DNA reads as TGCAGTGCTTTCGACCGAACTAGCGGAGGGGCGGGCGAGCAGTACTTC. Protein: CSAFDRTSGGAGEQYF.

The CDR3: CAWSVTGRGEKLFF. In DNA form, the CDR3 reads TGTGCCTGGAGTGTAACGGGAAGGGGCGAAAAACTGTTTTTT. This rearrangement joins TRBV30 to TRBJ1-4; a possible D gene is TRBD1 (5 bases). Germline CDR1 and CDR2: GTSNPN and SVGIG (reference sequence). V was pared by 0 bases and J by 8 bases, with 13 bases between. This CDR3 has 14 amino acids.

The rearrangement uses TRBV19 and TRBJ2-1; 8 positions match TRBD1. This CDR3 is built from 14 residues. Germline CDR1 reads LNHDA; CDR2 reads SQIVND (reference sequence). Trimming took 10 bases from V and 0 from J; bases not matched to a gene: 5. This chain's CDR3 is CATRDRSSYNEQFF. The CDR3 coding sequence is TGTGCCACCAGGGACAGGAGCTCCTACAATGAGCAGTTCTTC.